The source of this T cell receptor beta chain is a study of identical twins. Germline V lookup: CDR1 DFQATT, CDR2 SNEGSKA (reference sequence). V lost 0 bases, J lost 6 bases, and 11 bases lay in between. There are 13 residues in the CDR3. TCRdb itself ran the 5' RACE reads through MiXCR, one entry per CDR3 protein. The sample shows roughly 250,000 distinct CDR3 sequences, over 13% of them seen only once. The sample was memory (CD45RO+) T cells sorted from blood. The sequence came from a woman in her late teens or twenties in good health. The chain has TRBV20-1 and TRBJ1-2; D is ambiguous. CDR3 bases: TGCAGTGCTAGAGATTTTAACGAGGATGGCTACACCTTC. Encoded protein: CSARDFNEDGYTF.